One sample yielded the 11 T cell receptor beta chains listed below, sequenced in a study of regulatory T cells in long-lasting Graves disease (dated by TCRdb to 2020 to 2022). The library was obtained by multiplex PCR. The instrument was an Illumina HiSeq 4000. To build TCR beta libraries, CDR3 regions were amplified by Arm-PCR using iRepertoire HTBI primers. TCRdb itself trimmed the public reads at Q25 with fastp, ran MiXCR and retained productive beta chains. Each entry merges the rows of one CDR3 protein and shows their most common DNA and genes. The sample table lists more than 300,000 distinct CDR3 sequences, approximately 25% of them with a count of one. The ten largest clones add up to around 30% of the sample. This specimen's time point label, per the study, means: persistent/refractory GD, antithyroid drugs over 5 years with positive TRAb. For both TCR sequencing and RNA sequencing, RNA was extracted from PBMCs in TRIzol.

The source material was peripheral blood mononuclear cells (PBMCs), sampled when the disease was refractory, from a patient treated with antithyroid drugs. The receptors stem from a woman between 40 and 50 years old with Graves disease. Donor details come from another sample of the same person, matched by shared clones.

In its sample, this clonotype was seen a few times. This chain joins TRBV10-2 and TRBJ2-1, with TRBD2 matching 13 bases. Germline V gives CDR1 WSHSY, CDR2 SAAADI. J was trimmed by 7 bases and V by 6 bases; bases with no gene match: 6. The CDR3 has 15 residues. The CDR3 protein is CASRVTSGRLNEQFF. Written as DNA, the CDR3 is TGCGCCAGCAGGGTGACTAGCGGGAGGCTAAATGAGCAGTTCTTC.

CDR3 DNA sequence: TGTGCCAGCAGTCCGGGAGGCCGGGCAGATACGCAGTATTTT. Amino acid sequence: CASSPGGRADTQYF. The chain has TRBV28 and TRBJ2-3; the match to TRBD2 covers 7 bases. The CDR3 has 14 residues. The J segment lost 4 bases and the V segment lost 5 bases, leaving 6 bases of the junction unmatched. The germline V gene has CDR1 MDHEN and CDR2 SYDVKM.

The chain employs TRBV6-4 and TRBJ2-2, with 8 bases matching TRBD1. This CDR3 region has 14 residues. Trimming took 3 bases from V and 6 from J; bases not matched to a gene: 3. Germline CDR1 is MRHNA and CDR2 is SNTAGT. The CDR3 nucleotides read TGTGCCAGCAGTGAGACAGGGGCCGCCGGGGAGCTGTTTTTT. Amino acids: CASSETGAAGELFF.

This clonotype was observed a few times. This chain joins TRBV3-1 and TRBJ2-5; D may match TRBD1 or TRBD2 (7 bases each). From germline, CDR1 is LGHDT and CDR2 YNNKEL (reference sequence). This CDR3 spans 15 amino acids. V was shortened by 4 bases and J by 5 bases, with 17 bases between the two germline ends. CDR3 loop: CASSLQTGRGETQYF. Written as DNA, the CDR3 is TGTGCCAGCAGCCTCCAGACAGGGCGGGGGGAGACCCAGTACTTC.

The rearrangement links TRBV6-9 to TRBJ1-3; D ambiguous. Germline V CDR1 and CDR2: MNHGY, SVAAGI. CDR3 length: 15 amino acids. The V end lost 3 bases, the J end lost 0 bases, and 9 bases lay between the germline ends. The CDR3 coding sequence is TGTGCCAGCAGTTACGGTGGCGACTCTGGAAACACCATATATTTT. Translation gives CASSYGGDSGNTIYF.

Ten or more counts support this clonotype. The genes are TRBV2 and TRBJ2-2; tentative D call: TRBD2 (5 bases). The CDR3 length is 12 residues. The V gene lost 6 bases and the J gene lost 9 bases, with 11 bases spanning the gap. Germline assignment: CDR1 SNHLY and CDR2 FYNNEI. As DNA, the CDR3 is TGTGCCAGCAGCCGGCGGGCCCGGGAGCTGTTTTTT. This encodes CASSRRARELFF.

The chain uses TRBV30 and TRBJ1-2; 7 nucleotides line up with TRBD1. CDR1 is GTSNPN, CDR2 SVGIG, per germline (reference sequence). Losses at the gene ends were 7 bases for V and 3 bases for J; bases not matched to a gene: 11. CDR3 length: 14 residues. The CDR3 bases are TGTGCCTACCGACCCCCAGGGGGTTACTATGGCTACACCTTC. Translating gives CAYRPPGGYYGYTF.

This clonotype was recorded at least ten times. V gene TRBV5-4 combines with J gene TRBJ2-5; D is perhaps TRBD1 (7 bases). This CDR3 has 13 amino acids. V gave up 2 bases and J gave up 3 bases, with 8 bases separating them. Germline V gene sequence: CDR1 SGHNT, CDR2 YYREEE (reference sequence). The CDR3 DNA follows: TGTGCCAGCAGCTTCAGGGGGGAAGAGACCCAGTACTTC. Amino acid sequence: CASSFRGEETQYF.

This clonotype was recorded at least ten times. The chain joins TRBV19 to TRBJ2-5; 9 bases fit TRBD1. Germline V lookup: CDR1 LNHDA, CDR2 SQIVND (reference sequence). The CDR3 runs to 16 residues. V dropped 5 bases and J dropped 2; count of bases not matched to a gene: 9. The CDR3 sequence is CASSDPGTGIQETQYF. The CDR3 nucleotides read TGTGCCAGTAGTGACCCCGGGACAGGGATACAAGAGACCCAGTACTTC.

This clonotype has ten or more counts. The chain couples TRBV6-1 to TRBJ1-2; D possibly corresponds to TRBD1 (6 bases). The germline CDR1 and CDR2 sequences are MNHNS and SASEGT. The CDR3 contains 13 residues. The germline V and J ends were trimmed by 5 bases and 6 bases, with 13 bases remaining between them. CDR3 nucleotides: TGTGCCAGCAGTCTCCAGGGACACGATGGCTACACCTTC. Protein: CASSLQGHDGYTF.

On this clonotype: Compared with germline, one end of the junction differs, possibly owing to a read error. The rearrangement links TRBV5-1 to TRBJ2-7; 10 bases match TRBD1. Germline values: CDR1 SGHRS, CDR2 YFSETQ. This CDR3 has 19 residues. The CDR3 region has the DNA TGCGCCGGCAGCTCATCCTCTCGGGACAGGGGATCAAGGCCCTACGAGCAGTACTTC. This gives the protein CAGSSSSRDRGSRPYEQYF. The full variable domain, completed using reference TRBV5-1 and TRBJ2-7, is KAGVTQTPRYLIKTRGQQVTLSCSPISGHRSVSWYQQTPGQGLQFLFEYFSETQRNKGNFPGRFSGRQFSNSRSEMNVSTLELGDSALYLCAGSSSSRDRGSRPYEQYFGPGTRLTVT.